One sample yielded the 16 T cell receptor beta chains listed below, sequenced in a study of shared clonotypes between healthy human individuals. Assay used: immunoSEQ multiplex PCR; TCRdb lists only in-frame clones, some missing. Among approximately 350,000 clones listed, about 74% were seen once. Sequencing was performed on memory CD4+ T cells sorted from blood. Subset of the sample: CD45RA-negative fraction. These receptors originate from a man younger than 45 in good health.

This chain joins TRBV7-2 and TRBJ2-5, with 8 positions matching TRBD1. The V segment lost 4 bases and the J segment 3 bases; nucleotides outside the gene matches: 1. This CDR3 contains 13 residues. Germline V gene data show CDR1 as SGHTA and CDR2 as FQGNSA. Written as DNA, the CDR3 is TGTGCCAGCAGCTGGGGACAGGAAGAGACCCAGTACTTC. Translating gives CASSWGQEETQYF.

The genes are TRBV11-2 and TRBJ2-1; D is possibly TRBD1 (7 bases). This CDR3 is built from 15 residues. V lost 5 bases to trimming and J lost 2 bases, with 13 bases between them. Germline V gene sequence: CDR1 SGHAT, CDR2 FQNNGV. The DNA for the CDR3 is TGTGCCAGCAGCAAAGGCGGGACAGCCTACAATGAGCAGTTCTTC. It codes for CASSKGGTAYNEQFF.

Details on this clone: Additional DNA sequences in this sample encode the identical CDR3. The V call is TRBV27, the J call TRBJ2-7; D possibly matches TRBD1 or TRBD2 (5 bases each). This CDR3 has 12 residues. Trimming stripped 5 bases from V and 5 bases from J, with 10 bases between. Germline values: CDR1 MNHEY, CDR2 SMNVEV (reference sequence). CDR3 loop: CASSLLGDEQYF. CDR3 coding DNA: TGTGCCAGCAGTCTCTTGGGGGACGAGCAGTACTTC.

To note about this clone: Other DNA variants within this sample encode the same CDR3. V is TRBV10-3 and J is TRBJ2-7; 13 bases map to TRBD2. Germline V gene lookup returns CDR1 ENHRY and CDR2 SYGVKD. V was pared by 2 bases and J by 6 bases, with 4 bases of the junction left unmatched. The CDR3 is 15 amino acids. The CDR3 loop reads CAISEGLAGVGEQYF. In DNA form, the CDR3 reads TGTGCCATCAGTGAGGGACTAGCGGGAGTGGGCGAGCAGTACTTC.

The genes are TRBV19 and TRBJ1-2; D not resolved. The germline CDR1 and CDR2 sequences are LNHDA and SQIVND (reference sequence). The CDR3 runs to 13 residues. The ends were cut back, 2 bases at V and 6 bases at J, with 10 bases in the middle. The DNA for the CDR3 is TGTGCCAGTAGTATAATGGGGTTCGATGGCTACACCTTC. Its translation is CASSIMGFDGYTF.

The chain carries TRBV11-2 and TRBJ2-7; D is ambiguous. V gave up 6 bases and J gave up 3 bases, with 18 bases separating them. The CDR3 covers 15 residues. Germline-derived CDR1 and CDR2 are SGHAT and FQNNGV. CDR3 loop: CASSKSITQDYEQYF. The CDR3 nucleotides read TGTGCCAGCAGTAAATCGATTACTCAGGACTACGAGCAGTACTTC.

The sample holds a few counts of this clone. The gene calls are TRBV7-9 and TRBJ2-4; 7 positions match TRBD2. V lost 5 bases, J lost 7 bases, and 8 bases stayed unmatched. The CDR3 sequence is 14 residues long. The germline V gene has CDR1 SEHNR and CDR2 FQNEAQ (reference sequence). CDR3 sequence reads: CASSPGEGWNIQYF. The CDR3 region has the DNA TGTGCCAGCAGCCCGGGGGAGGGTTGGAACATTCAGTACTTC.

The chain has TRBV6-6 and TRBJ2-4; 8 bases fit TRBD1. CDR1 is MNHNY, CDR2 SVGAGI, per germline (reference sequence). The CDR3 contains 14 residues. Unmatched junction bases numbered 10, after V lost 6 bases and J lost 9 bases. The CDR3 coding sequence is TGTGCCAGCAGACCGGACAGGGTTCGGACCATTCAGTACTTC. Protein product: CASRPDRVRTIQYF.

This clone came up once. The V and J genes are TRBV28 and TRBJ2-1; no clear D. The CDR3 loop spans 13 amino acids. From germline, CDR1 is MDHEN and CDR2 SYDVKM. V lost 7 bases, J lost 6 bases, and 13 bases lay in between. The CDR3 here is CASNPRLRNEQFF. The CDR3 nucleotides are TGTGCCAGCAATCCACGGTTGCGCAATGAGCAGTTCTTC.

The rearrangement joins TRBV5-5 to TRBJ2-3; D is ambiguous. V lost 1 base and J 1 base, leaving 10 bases between the germline ends. This CDR3 has 15 residues. Germline V gene data show CDR1 as SGHKS and CDR2 as YYEKEE (reference sequence). For the CDR3, the DNA is TGTGCCAGCAGCTTGTTAGGGTGGGGCACAGATACGCAGTATTTT. This codes for CASSLLGWGTDTQYF.

This clone was counted ten times or more. The chain combines TRBV4-1 with TRBJ2-6; possibly TRBD1 for D (6 bases). With 1 base removed from V and 0 bases from J, the gap between germline ends came to 10 bases. Germline CDR1 is MGHRA and CDR2 is YSYEKL. The CDR3 is 17 amino acids. The CDR3 protein is CASSQVLGGSGANVLTF. The CDR3 coding sequence is TGCGCCAGCAGCCAAGTATTAGGGGGCTCTGGGGCCAACGTCCTGACTTTC.

This clone has at least ten counts. The same CDR3 also results from other DNA sequences found in this sample. The V gene is TRBV6-5, the J gene TRBJ2-5; 9 positions match TRBD1. The CDR3 runs to 13 residues. Trimming removed 5 bases from V and 5 bases from J; junction bases left unmatched: 3. CDR1 is MNHEY and CDR2 is SVGAGI in the germline V gene. The CDR3 DNA follows: TGTGCCAGCAGTACAGGACAGGGGGAGACCCAGTACTTC. This codes for CASSTGQGETQYF.

The genes are TRBV7-2 and TRBJ2-1; a weak D match, TRBD1 (6 bases). Trimming cost V 3 bases and J 2 bases, with 8 bases left between them. The CDR3 is 14 residues long. Germline V gene lookup returns CDR1 SGHTA and CDR2 FQGNSA. For the CDR3, the DNA is TGTGCCAGCAGCTTTCCAGGGGCCTACAATGAGCAGTTCTTC. Translated: CASSFPGAYNEQFF.

This clone appeared a few times. The V call is TRBV10-2, the J call TRBJ2-1; tentative D call: TRBD2 (5 bases). Trimming took 4 bases from V and 0 from J, leaving 10 bases between them. The CDR3 length is 15 residues. The germline CDR1 and CDR2 sequences are WSHSY and SAAADI. Here the CDR3 DNA reads TGCGCCAGCAGTGTCCAGCGGACCTCCTACAATGAGCAGTTCTTC. It codes for CASSVQRTSYNEQFF.

V is TRBV7-2 and J is TRBJ1-1, with TRBD1 matching over 9 bases. V dropped 4 bases and J dropped 5; count of bases not matched to a gene: 8. CDR1 and CDR2 (germline): SGHTA, FQGNSA. The length of the CDR3 is 15 residues. The CDR3 loop reads CASSSEGQGRTEAFF. The DNA for the CDR3 is TGTGCCAGCAGCTCAGAAGGACAGGGGAGGACTGAAGCTTTCTTT.

The rearrangement uses TRBV10-1 and TRBJ2-1, with TRBD2 matching over 15 bases. V lost 4 bases to trimming and J lost 7 bases; unmatched junction nucleotides: 8. CDR1 WNHNN and CDR2 SYGVQD come from the germline V gene (reference sequence). The CDR3 is 17 residues long. The CDR3 DNA is TGCGCCAGCAGTGCACCGGGACTAGCGGGAGGAAGGAATGAGCAGTTCTTC. Its translation: CASSAPGLAGGRNEQFF.